This T cell receptor beta chain was profiled in a study of blood T cell repertoires in COVID-19. Profiling relied on immunoSEQ multiplex PCR, and the TCRdb table lists in-frame clones only, not all of them. The table shows over 250,000 clones, with around 90% occurring only once. Germline V CDR1 and CDR2: SGHDN, FVKESK. This CDR3 comprises 18 residues. J was trimmed by 4 bases and V by 0 bases; bases with no gene match: 9. This clone was counted between two and nine times. The TCR comes from a woman aged 25 to 45 who had recovered from COVID-19. Source material: PBMCs or T cells enriched from blood (not recorded which). The chain links TRBV14 to TRBJ2-1; TRBD2 aligns across 10 bases. CDR3 nucleotides: TGTGCCAGCAGCCAAGATCTAGCGGGAGAAATTTTTTACAATGAGCAGTTCTTC. Amino acids: CASSQDLAGEIFYNEQFF.